A selection of T cell receptor beta chains follows, all from one sample in a study of identical twins. A single record per CDR3 protein comes from TCRdb applying MiXCR to the 5' RACE reads. This sample has hundreds of thousands of distinct CDR3 sequences, with over 9% found just once. The data were also submitted as part of a second study, on yellow fever vaccine responses in identical twins.

Sample: PBMCs. Source of these receptors: a woman aged 18-29 years in good health. Both conserved end residues are part of each CDR3. The D gene is left open where the match is weak. Some rows mark clone size as missing; the rest say once, few, many or name a class of expanded clone.

TRBJ2-7 | TRBV12-3/TRBV12-4 | NA | NA | CASSFSPRLWGYEQYF | TGTGCCAGCAGTTTTAGTCCGAGACTTTGGGGCTACGAGCAGTACTTC
TRBJ2-1 | TRBV10-3 | NA | NA | CAIRPAVALDKNNEQFF | TGTGCCATCAGGCCCGCGGTTGCGTTGGATAAAAACAATGAGCAGTTCTTC
TRBJ2-7 | TRBV6-2/TRBV6-3 | few | NA | CASSSRTTYYEQYF | TGTGCCAGCAGTTCTCGGACAACCTACTACGAGCAGTACTTC
TRBJ1-6 | TRBV2 | few | NA | CASNPQIWDNSPLHF | TGTGCCAGCAACCCACAAATATGGGATAATTCACCCCTCCACTTT
TRBJ1-1 | TRBV6-5 | many | TRBD1 | CASSRTGEAFF | TGTGCCAGCAGTCGGACAGGTGAAGCTTTCTTT
TRBJ2-2 | TRBV9 | many | NA | CASSASTGELFF | TGTGCCAGCAGCGCCTCTACCGGGGAGCTGTTTTTT
TRBJ2-1 | TRBV12-3/TRBV12-4 | NA | NA | CASSSVRILHNEQFF | TGTGCCAGCAGTTCCGTACGGATCCTTCACAATGAGCAGTTCTTC
TRBJ2-5 | TRBV5-1 | NA | NA | CASSPDSPRETQYF | TGCGCCAGCAGTCCGGACAGTCCCAGAGAGACCCAGTACTTC
TRBJ2-1 | TRBV24-1 | NA | TRBD2 | CATSDSSSGRLNEQFF | TGTGCCACCAGTGATTCCTCTAGCGGGAGATTGAATGAGCAGTTCTTC
TRBJ2-7 | TRBV5-3 | NA | TRBD2 | CARSPGLAGYEQYF | TGTGCCAGGAGCCCTGGACTAGCGGGGTACGAGCAGTACTTC
TRBJ2-1 | TRBV6-5 | few | TRBD1 | CASHRGRDEQFF | TGTGCCAGCCACAGGGGGCGCGATGAGCAGTTCTTC
TRBJ2-3 | TRBV6-5 | NA | NA | CASSYSILWPDTQYF | TGTGCCAGCAGTTACTCGATCCTCTGGCCAGATACGCAGTATTTT
TRBJ2-5 | TRBV5-1 | many | NA | CASSLAGNQETQYF | TGCGCCAGCAGCTTGGCCGGGAATCAAGAGACCCAGTACTTC
TRBJ2-5 | TRBV24-1 | NA | NA | CATSDRNPSVQETQYF | TGTGCCACCAGTGATCGAAACCCGTCGGTACAAGAGACCCAGTACTTC
TRBJ2-7 | TRBV11-1 | few | NA | CASSLNEPTRARAFYEQYF | TGTGCCAGCAGCTTAAACGAACCGACCCGGGCCAGAGCGTTCTACGAGCAGTACTTC
TRBJ1-2 | TRBV7-9 | NA | NA | CASRDRDTPEYGYTF | TGTGCCAGCAGAGACCGGGACACCCCCGAGTATGGCTACACCTTC
TRBJ1-6 | TRBV12-3/TRBV12-4 | many | TRBD1 | CASSSGQGNSPLHF | TGTGCCAGCAGCTCCGGACAGGGGAATTCACCCCTCCACTTT
TRBJ2-7 | TRBV6-5 | NA | TRBD2 | CASSYVWEGYEQYF | TGTGCCAGCAGTTACGTTTGGGAGGGCTACGAGCAGTACTTC
TRBJ2-1 | TRBV29-1 | NA | NA | CSVPRRGSDNEQFF | TGCAGCGTCCCCCGGAGGGGGTCTGACAATGAGCAGTTCTTC
TRBJ2-7 | TRBV29-1 | NA | NA | CSVDREGTYEQYF | TGCAGCGTTGATAGAGAAGGTACCTACGAGCAGTACTTC
TRBJ1-1 | TRBV20-1 | NA | NA | CSARRDGLNTEAFF | TGCAGTGCTAGGAGGGACGGGTTGAACACTGAAGCTTTCTTT
TRBJ1-5 | TRBV25-1 | many | TRBD1 | CASSGGQASNQPQHF | TGTGCCAGCAGTGGGGGACAGGCTAGCAATCAGCCCCAGCATTTT
TRBJ2-1 | TRBV12-5 | few | TRBD2 | CASGLASGAQFF | TGTGCTAGTGGTTTGGCCAGCGGGGCACAGTTCTTC
TRBJ1-1 | TRBV2 | NA | NA | CASSERGSTGSEAFF | TGTGCCAGCAGTGAGAGGGGATCCACAGGATCTGAAGCTTTCTTT
TRBJ2-2 | TRBV7-9 | NA | NA | CASSPIVNTGELFF | TGTGCCAGCAGCCCGATAGTTAACACCGGGGAGCTGTTTTTT
TRBJ2-1 | TRBV24-1 | few | TRBD1 | CATSVSLGTGVYNEQFF | TGTGCCACCAGTGTATCGCTCGGGACAGGGGTCTACAATGAGCAGTTCTTC
TRBJ2-1 | TRBV12-3/TRBV12-4 | many | NA | CASSTRGGSYNEQFF | TGTGCCAGCAGTACTCGAGGGGGCTCCTACAATGAGCAGTTCTTC
TRBJ2-7 | TRBV3-1 | NA | NA | CASSRQLGSYEQYF | TGTGCCAGCAGCCGGCAACTAGGTTCCTACGAGCAGTACTTC
TRBJ1-4 | TRBV9 | few | NA | CASSAGWGNEKLFF | TGTGCCAGCAGCGCCGGGTGGGGAAATGAAAAACTGTTTTTT
TRBJ2-2 | TRBV20-1 | NA | NA | CSAPERNTGELFF | TGCAGTGCTCCAGAGCGTAACACCGGGGAGCTGTTTTTT
TRBJ1-5 | TRBV27 | many | TRBD1 | CASSPTGGFSNQPQHF | TGTGCCAGCAGTCCGACAGGGGGCTTTAGCAATCAGCCCCAGCATTTT
TRBJ1-1 | TRBV5-6 | few | NA | CASTVFGDHFTEAFF | TGTGCCAGCACCGTGTTTGGGGACCATTTTACTGAAGCTTTCTTT
TRBJ2-7 | TRBV7-9 | few | NA | CAWAINPYEQYF | TGTGCCTGGGCCATAAACCCCTACGAGCAGTACTTC
TRBJ1-1 | TRBV7-9 | NA | NA | CASMTGVNTEAFF | TGTGCCAGCATGACGGGGGTGAACACTGAAGCTTTCTTT
TRBJ2-2 | TRBV12-3/TRBV12-4 | NA | NA | CASSLRGGDFANTGELFF | TGTGCCAGCAGTTTAAGGGGGGGGGACTTTGCGAACACCGGGGAGCTGTTTTTT
TRBJ2-3 | TRBV19 | NA | NA | CASITSTDTQYF | TGTGCCAGTATCACAAGCACAGATACGCAGTATTTT
TRBJ2-1 | TRBV5-1 | many | TRBD1 | CASSAGQGSYNEQFF | TGTGCCAGCAGCGCGGGACAGGGATCCTACAATGAGCAGTTCTTC
TRBJ2-7 | TRBV20-1 | few | TRBD2 | CSARTSGYEQYF | TGCAGTGCTAGGACTAGCGGCTACGAGCAGTACTTC
TRBJ1-2 | TRBV20-1 | few | NA | CSAPVEFIGYTF | TGCAGTGCCCCGGTGGAGTTCATTGGCTACACCTTC
TRBJ2-2 | TRBV12-5 | many | TRBD1 | CASGLVAPGQGMNTGELFF | TGTGCTAGTGGTTTGGTAGCGCCCGGACAGGGGATGAACACCGGGGAGCTGTTTTTT
TRBJ1-2 | TRBV5-5 | NA | NA | CASSPRGRANYGYTF | TGTGCCAGCAGCCCCCGGGGGCGGGCTAACTATGGCTACACCTTC
TRBJ2-1 | TRBV12-3/TRBV12-4 | few | NA | CASSPPLPSIGNEQFF | TGTGCCAGCAGTCCCCCGCTCCCGAGTATCGGAAATGAGCAGTTCTTC
TRBJ2-5 | TRBV7-9 | many | TRBD1 | CASSLLRGQAETQYF | TGTGCCAGCAGCTTACTCAGGGGGCAGGCGGAGACCCAGTACTTC
TRBJ1-2 | TRBV29-1 | NA | NA | CSAEGAGNYGYTF | TGCAGCGCCGAAGGGGCAGGAAACTATGGCTACACCTTC
TRBJ2-6 | TRBV5-1 | few | NA | CASSLTDRISGANVLTF | TGCGCCAGCAGCCTGACCGACAGGATATCTGGGGCCAACGTCCTGACTTTC
TRBJ1-4 | TRBV28 | few | TRBD1 | CASSFSAGTVNEKLFF | TGTGCCAGCAGTTTCTCTGCCGGGACAGTGAATGAAAAACTGTTTTTT
TRBJ2-2 | TRBV7-9 | NA | TRBD1 | CASSTRQGTGELFF | TGTGCCAGCAGCACCCGACAGGGTACCGGGGAGCTGTTTTTT
TRBJ1-4 | TRBV4-1 | many | NA | CASSAGSWDEKLFF | TGCGCCAGCAGCGCCGGATCCTGGGATGAAAAACTGTTTTTT
TRBJ1-4 | TRBV20-1 | NA | NA | CSARDGQATNEKLFF | TGCAGTGCTAGAGACGGACAAGCAACTAATGAAAAACTGTTTTTT
TRBJ2-5 | TRBV29-1 | few | TRBD1 | CSAPVADRWETQYF | TGCAGCGCCCCTGTTGCGGACAGGTGGGAGACCCAGTACTTC
TRBJ2-3 | TRBV5-4 | few | NA | CASSLIGVVGTDTQYF | TGTGCCAGCAGCTTGATCGGGGTTGTGGGCACAGATACGCAGTATTTT
TRBJ1-2 | TRBV6-5 | many | NA | CASSSLDRHYGYTF | TGTGCCAGCAGTTCCCTTGACAGGCACTATGGCTACACCTTC